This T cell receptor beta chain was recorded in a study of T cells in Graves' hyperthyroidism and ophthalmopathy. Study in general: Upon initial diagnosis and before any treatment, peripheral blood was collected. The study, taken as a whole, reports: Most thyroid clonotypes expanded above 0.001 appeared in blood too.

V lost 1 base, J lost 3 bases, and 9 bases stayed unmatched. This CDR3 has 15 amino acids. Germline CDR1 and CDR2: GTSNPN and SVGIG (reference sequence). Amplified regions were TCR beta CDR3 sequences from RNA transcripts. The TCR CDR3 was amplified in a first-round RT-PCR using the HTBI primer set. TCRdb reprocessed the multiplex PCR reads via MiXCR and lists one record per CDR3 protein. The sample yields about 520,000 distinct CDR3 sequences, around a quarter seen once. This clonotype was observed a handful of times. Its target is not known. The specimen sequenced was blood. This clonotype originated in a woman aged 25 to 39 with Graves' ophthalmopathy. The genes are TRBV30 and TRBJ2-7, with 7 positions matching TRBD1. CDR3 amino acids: CAWSGRRGRSYEQYF. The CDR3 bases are TGTGCCTGGAGTGGGAGAAGGGGGCGCAGCTACGAGCAGTACTTC.